This is a list of T cell receptor beta chains from one sample in a study of blood T cell repertoires in COVID-19. Some clones are missing from TCRdb's copy, which holds only in-frame ones; the method was immunoSEQ multiplex PCR. The sample yields 210,000 or so clones, roughly 86% seen once. Sequencing was performed on peripheral blood. The receptors come from a woman aged 55-75 years with acute or convalescent COVID-19. Both conserved end residues are part of each CDR3. D genes are given only for firm matches. For some rows the clone size is stated as once, few or many, or as a class when expanded; others skip it.

J gene: TRBJ2-2
clone size: -
V gene: TRBV19
D gene: -
CDR3 protein: CASSILGKGQGKTGELFF
CDR3 DNA: TGTGCCAGTAGTATATTAGGAAAGGGTCAGGGCAAGACCGGGGAGCTGTTTTTT

J gene: TRBJ2-5
clone size: -
V gene: TRBV10-1
D gene: TRBD2
CDR3 protein: CASSESGREETQYF
CDR3 DNA: TGCGCCAGCAGTGAGAGCGGGAGGGAAGAGACCCAGTACTTC

J gene: TRBJ1-4
clone size: -
V gene: TRBV4-1
D gene: -
CDR3 protein: CASSLQALGEKLFF
CDR3 DNA: TGCGCCAGCAGCCTACAGGCCCTCGGGGAAAAACTGTTTTTT

J gene: TRBJ1-6
clone size: -
V gene: TRBV4-2
D gene: -
CDR3 protein: CASSQETFRGEANSPLHF
CDR3 DNA: TGTGCCAGCAGCCAAGAGACCTTCCGGGGGGAGGCTAATTCACCCCTCCACTTT

J gene: TRBJ2-1
clone size: -
V gene: TRBV28
D gene: TRBD2
CDR3 protein: CASTLGLAGAEQFF
CDR3 DNA: TGTGCCAGCACCCTGGGACTAGCGGGAGCTGAGCAGTTCTTC

J gene: TRBJ1-5
clone size: -
V gene: TRBV28
D gene: -
CDR3 protein: CASTLHLDRYNQPQHF
CDR3 DNA: TGTGCCAGCACCCTGCACCTAGACAGGTACAATCAGCCCCAGCATTTT

J gene: TRBJ1-1
clone size: -
V gene: TRBV6-5
D gene: -
CDR3 protein: CASTPLGGVNTEAFF
CDR3 DNA: TGTGCCAGCACTCCCTTGGGGGGGGTAAACACTGAAGCTTTCTTT

J gene: TRBJ1-2
clone size: -
V gene: TRBV10-3
D gene: -
CDR3 protein: CAISEEGVRGYTF
CDR3 DNA: TGTGCCATCAGTGAGGAGGGAGTTAGAGGCTACACCTTC

J gene: TRBJ1-5
clone size: -
V gene: TRBV4-1
D gene: -
CDR3 protein: CASSQDLSRSQPQHF
CDR3 DNA: TGCGCCAGCAGCCAAGACTTATCAAGGAGTCAGCCCCAGCATTTT

J gene: TRBJ1-3
clone size: -
V gene: TRBV7-9
D gene: TRBD1
CDR3 protein: CASSLNRGSGNTIYF
CDR3 DNA: TGTGCCAGCAGCTTGAACAGGGGGTCTGGAAACACCATATATTTT

J gene: TRBJ2-7
clone size: once
V gene: TRBV4-1
D gene: TRBD1
CDR3 protein: CASSQGRDRAMYEQYF
CDR3 DNA: TGCGCCAGCAGCCAAGGCCGGGACAGGGCAATGTACGAGCAGTACTTC

J gene: TRBJ1-6
clone size: -
V gene: TRBV15
D gene: -
CDR3 protein: CATSRGSLSGGSPLHF
CDR3 DNA: TGTGCCACCAGCAGAGGATCCCTTTCGGGGGGTTCACCCCTCCACTTT

J gene: TRBJ1-2
clone size: -
V gene: TRBV4-1
D gene: -
CDR3 protein: CASSQLGALGYTF
CDR3 DNA: TGCGCCAGCAGCCAACTGGGGGCCCTTGGCTACACCTTC

J gene: TRBJ2-1
clone size: many
V gene: TRBV19
D gene: -
CDR3 protein: CASSITISDFKPHNEQFF
CDR3 DNA: TGTGCCAGTAGTATCACGATCTCGGACTTTAAGCCCCACAATGAGCAGTTCTTC

J gene: TRBJ1-4
clone size: -
V gene: TRBV23-1
D gene: -
CDR3 protein: CARIDSVTNEKLFF
CDR3 DNA: TGCGCCAGAATAGACAGCGTTACTAATGAAAAACTGTTTTTT

J gene: TRBJ2-7
clone size: -
V gene: TRBV5-4
D gene: TRBD2
CDR3 protein: CASSLSGLAAYEQYF
CDR3 DNA: TGTGCCAGCAGCTTGTCAGGACTAGCAGCCTACGAGCAGTACTTC

J gene: TRBJ1-3
clone size: -
V gene: TRBV4-3
D gene: TRBD1
CDR3 protein: CASSQGGTVGNTIYF
CDR3 DNA: TGCGCCAGCAGCCAAGGGGGGACAGTTGGAAACACCATATATTTT

J gene: TRBJ2-7
clone size: -
V gene: TRBV6-5
D gene: TRBD1
CDR3 protein: CASSYWGRGKYEQYF
CDR3 DNA: TGTGCCAGCAGTTACTGGGGCAGGGGGAAGTACGAGCAGTACTTC

J gene: TRBJ2-3
clone size: once
V gene: TRBV27
D gene: -
CDR3 protein: CASRGTGRLDTQYF
CDR3 DNA: TGTGCCAGCAGGGGTACAGGGAGACTAGATACGCAGTATTTT

J gene: TRBJ1-2
clone size: -
V gene: TRBV9
D gene: -
CDR3 protein: CASSPRHLYYGYTF
CDR3 DNA: TGTGCCAGCAGCCCTCGACACCTTTACTATGGCTACACCTTC

J gene: TRBJ1-3
clone size: -
V gene: TRBV9
D gene: TRBD1
CDR3 protein: CASSVDSGQGVPGNTIYF
CDR3 DNA: TGTGCCAGCAGCGTAGACAGCGGACAGGGGGTCCCTGGAAACACCATATATTTT

J gene: TRBJ2-7
clone size: few
V gene: TRBV7-9
D gene: -
CDR3 protein: CASTLGAGGKQYEQYF
CDR3 DNA: TGTGCCAGCACCTTGGGTGCAGGCGGGAAACAGTACGAGCAGTACTTC

J gene: TRBJ1-6
clone size: -
V gene: TRBV24-1
D gene: TRBD1
CDR3 protein: CATSPPGTGGPTYNSPLHF
CDR3 DNA: TGTGCCACCAGTCCTCCCGGGACAGGGGGTCCTACTTATAATTCACCCCTCCACTTT

J gene: TRBJ1-2
clone size: -
V gene: TRBV11-2
D gene: TRBD1
CDR3 protein: CASRGLWTGGKGYTF
CDR3 DNA: TGTGCCAGCAGGGGGCTTTGGACAGGGGGCAAAGGCTACACCTTC

J gene: TRBJ1-4
clone size: -
V gene: TRBV6-5
D gene: -
CDR3 protein: CASNRYLATNEKLFF
CDR3 DNA: TGTGCCAGCAACAGGTACCTTGCAACTAATGAAAAACTGTTTTTT

J gene: TRBJ2-1
clone size: -
V gene: TRBV6-2/TRBV6-3
D gene: TRBD1
CDR3 protein: CASSYSVRDRVYNEQFF
CDR3 DNA: TGTGCCAGCAGTTACTCCGTCCGGGACAGGGTCTACAATGAGCAGTTCTTC

J gene: TRBJ2-7
clone size: -
V gene: TRBV4-2
D gene: TRBD2
CDR3 protein: CASSRRALAGGGYEQYF
CDR3 DNA: TGTGCCAGCAGCCGCAGGGCCCTAGCGGGCGGGGGTTACGAGCAGTACTTC

J gene: TRBJ1-5
clone size: -
V gene: TRBV28
D gene: -
CDR3 protein: CASSLGRGSNQPQHF
CDR3 DNA: TGTGCCAGCAGTTTAGGCCGGGGGAGCAATCAGCCCCAGCATTTT